The rows below give T cell receptor beta chains drawn from one sample of a study of vaccination effects on CD4 cells after COVID-19. Here immunoSEQ multiplex PCR was the method, and the copy in TCRdb shows in-frame clones only, minus some. The top ten hold about 2.6% of the sample, which has approximately 54,000 clones, around 86% seen once. Their antigen targets remain unknown. Sequences were derived from CD4+ T cells from PBMCs cultured with HCoV-229E spike peptides, sampled before COVID-19 vaccination. Receptors originate from a human donor who received a COVID-19 vaccine. Each CDR3 is given with its conserved first and last residue. The D gene is left open where the match is weak. The listing skips clone size in some rows; elsewhere it reads once, few, many or a size class.

D | size | J | V | CDR3 | DNA
TRBD1 | NA | TRBJ1-1 | TRBV5-1 | CASSLASGTETRKAFF | TGCGCCAGCAGCTTGGCCTCCGGGACAGAAACGCGCAAGGCTTTCTTT
NA | NA | TRBJ1-1 | TRBV30 | CAWTLGPQSFF | TGTGCCTGGACCCTTGGGCCCCAGTCTTTCTTT
TRBD1 | once | TRBJ2-5 | TRBV18 | CASSPRDRDAETQYF | TGTGCCAGCTCACCAAGGGACAGGGATGCTGAGACCCAGTACTTC
NA | few | TRBJ1-3 | TRBV7-7 | CASSLEYGRGNTIYF | TGTGCCAGCAGCTTAGAGTACGGTAGAGGAAACACCATATATTTT
NA | NA | TRBJ1-4 | TRBV3-1/TRBV3-2 | CASSRNGEKLFF | TGTGCCAGCAGCCGCAACGGGGAAAAACTGTTTTTT
TRBD1 | NA | TRBJ1-3 | TRBV7-2 | CASSPRGPGNTIYF | TGTGCCAGCAGCCCAAGGGGGCCTGGAAACACCATATATTTT
NA | NA | TRBJ1-6 | TRBV7-3 | CASSLIGGNSPLHF | TGTGCCAGCAGCTTAATAGGGGGAAATTCACCCCTCCACTTT
NA | few | TRBJ2-1 | TRBV6-5 | CASSSGWNEQFF | TGTGCCAGCAGTTCAGGGTGGAATGAGCAGTTCTTC
NA | NA | TRBJ2-6 | TRBV14 | CASSQIGQLSGANVLTF | TGTGCCAGCAGCCAAATAGGACAACTCTCTGGGGCCAACGTCCTGACTTTC
TRBD1 | NA | TRBJ1-2 | TRBV6-5 | CASSYSTGVYGYTF | TGTGCCAGCAGTTACTCGACAGGGGTCTATGGCTACACCTTC
TRBD2 | NA | TRBJ2-3 | TRBV7-3 | CASSRRGGSTDTQYF | TGTGCCAGCAGCCGACGGGGGGGAAGCACAGATACGCAGTATTTT
TRBD1 | NA | TRBJ1-6 | TRBV5-1 | CASSREQGDNSPLHF | TGCGCCAGCAGTCGGGAACAGGGGGATAATTCACCCCTCCACTTT
NA | NA | TRBJ1-1 | TRBV19 | CASSISTGIGTEAFF | TGTGCCAGTAGTATCTCGACAGGCATAGGGACTGAAGCTTTCTTT
NA | NA | TRBJ2-5 | TRBV12-5 | CASGSPTLGGRETQYF | TGTGCTAGTGGTTCACCCACTTTGGGGGGAAGGGAGACCCAGTACTTC
NA | NA | TRBJ2-5 | TRBV6-2/TRBV6-3 | CASSSITGYQETQYF | TGTGCCAGCAGTTCAATAACAGGGTACCAAGAGACCCAGTACTTC
TRBD1 | NA | TRBJ2-2 | TRBV5-1 | CASSRTGGTGELFF | TGCGCCAGCTCTAGGACAGGGGGGACCGGGGAGCTGTTTTTT
NA | NA | TRBJ2-5 | TRBV5-5 | CASSLESETQYF | TGTGCCAGCAGCCTTGAAAGCGAGACCCAGTACTTC
TRBD2 | few | TRBJ2-1 | TRBV2 | CASSTFLQRGATSSYNEQFF | TGTGCCAGCAGTACCTTTCTCCAGCGGGGGGCTACCAGCTCCTACAATGAGCAGTTCTTC
NA | NA | TRBJ2-5 | TRBV6-5 | CASSYGGPALETQYF | TGTGCCAGCAGTTACGGTGGCCCTGCGTTGGAGACCCAGTACTTC
NA | NA | TRBJ2-1 | TRBV7-2 | CASSLIPGYNEQFF | TGTGCCAGCAGCTTAATTCCGGGATACAATGAGCAGTTCTTC
NA | NA | TRBJ2-2 | TRBV7-2 | CASSSRLGRGELFF | TGTGCCAGCAGCTCCCGACTGGGTCGCGGGGAGCTGTTTTTT
NA | few | TRBJ1-1 | TRBV24-1 | CATSDFKGIEAFF | TGTGCCACCAGTGATTTTAAGGGTATTGAAGCTTTCTTT
TRBD2 | NA | TRBJ2-3 | TRBV7-2 | CASSLVGTTTDTQYF | TGTGCCAGCAGCTTAGTTGGGACTACCACAGATACGCAGTATTTT